A selection of T cell receptor beta chains follows, all from one sample in a study of beta chain features in type 1 diabetes. TCRdb's table, derived via immunoSEQ multiplex PCR, lists solely in-frame clones and lacks some. The table records some 160,000 clones, 7% to 10% of them present only once. Sequencing used central memory CD4+ T cells from blood. These receptors were taken from a woman under 30 in good health. Both conserved end residues are part of each CDR3. A D gene is named only where the DNA matches it firmly. For some rows the clone size is stated as once, few or many, or as a class when expanded; others skip it.

d_gene: -
j_gene: TRBJ1-2
v_gene: TRBV4-2
abundance: -
CDR3nt: TGTGCCAGCAGCCAAACCCGGGCCGGGAACAAGTGGGGCTACACCTTC
CDR3aa: CASSQTRAGNKWGYTF

d_gene: -
j_gene: TRBJ2-5
v_gene: TRBV7-2
abundance: few
CDR3nt: TGTGCCAGCAGCTCCAGCCAAGAGACCCAGTACTTC
CDR3aa: CASSSSQETQYF

d_gene: TRBD2
j_gene: TRBJ2-5
v_gene: TRBV7-9
abundance: many
CDR3nt: TGTGCCAGCAGCCGCGCGGGGGGCGCAGAGACCCAGTACTTC
CDR3aa: CASSRAGGAETQYF

d_gene: TRBD1
j_gene: TRBJ1-2
v_gene: TRBV6-1
abundance: -
CDR3nt: TGTGCCAGCAGCTCAGGGGGCTTGAGTGGCTACACCTTC
CDR3aa: CASSSGGLSGYTF

d_gene: -
j_gene: TRBJ1-2
v_gene: TRBV4-1
abundance: few
CDR3nt: TGCGCCAGCAGCCAAGAAAGAGCAGGGGCGAGTGGCTACACCTTC
CDR3aa: CASSQERAGASGYTF

d_gene: -
j_gene: TRBJ2-7
v_gene: TRBV6-5
abundance: -
CDR3nt: TGTGCCAGCAGTTACTCGGGTCTTACCCCAGGGATCGAGCAGTACTTC
CDR3aa: CASSYSGLTPGIEQYF

d_gene: -
j_gene: TRBJ2-3
v_gene: TRBV19
abundance: -
CDR3nt: TGTGCCAGTAGTCGACGGACAGCCACAGATACGCAGTATTTT
CDR3aa: CASSRRTATDTQYF

d_gene: -
j_gene: TRBJ1-1
v_gene: TRBV2
abundance: -
CDR3nt: TGTGCCAGCAGTTATACCCCAGGGGAAGCTTTCTTT
CDR3aa: CASSYTPGEAFF

d_gene: TRBD1
j_gene: TRBJ2-6
v_gene: TRBV5-4
abundance: medium-sized
CDR3nt: TGTGCCAGCAGCCAGGGGGCTGGGGCCAACGTCCTGACTTTC
CDR3aa: CASSQGAGANVLTF

d_gene: TRBD1
j_gene: TRBJ2-2
v_gene: TRBV5-4
abundance: -
CDR3nt: TGTGCCAGCAGCCGGGACAGGGAGGGGGAGCTGTTTTTT
CDR3aa: CASSRDREGELFF

d_gene: -
j_gene: TRBJ2-5
v_gene: TRBV19
abundance: few
CDR3nt: TGTGCCATCAAAAACTTACAGGGCGGGGAGACCCAGTACTTC
CDR3aa: CAIKNLQGGETQYF

d_gene: -
j_gene: TRBJ2-5
v_gene: TRBV4-3
abundance: few
CDR3nt: TGCGCCAGCAGCCAAGAGAGGGCGGGTCAAGAGACCCAGTACTTC
CDR3aa: CASSQERAGQETQYF

d_gene: -
j_gene: TRBJ2-7
v_gene: TRBV5-1
abundance: few
CDR3nt: TGCGCCAGCAGCTTACGTACCGGGTCTAGCGACGAGCAGTACTTC
CDR3aa: CASSLRTGSSDEQYF

d_gene: -
j_gene: TRBJ2-2
v_gene: TRBV2
abundance: few
CDR3nt: TGTGCCAGCATCCTCAGGGAAGTTAACGGGGAGCTGTTTTTT
CDR3aa: CASILREVNGELFF

d_gene: -
j_gene: TRBJ1-1
v_gene: TRBV6-5
abundance: once
CDR3nt: TGTGCCAGCAGTTATCGAACCGACAGGTCTGGCACTGAAGCTTTCTTT
CDR3aa: CASSYRTDRSGTEAFF

d_gene: TRBD1
j_gene: TRBJ2-7
v_gene: TRBV11-2
abundance: few
CDR3nt: TGTGCCAGCGCCCCAGGGGGCGGAGTGTACGAGCAGTACTTC
CDR3aa: CASAPGGGVYEQYF

d_gene: -
j_gene: TRBJ1-2
v_gene: TRBV7-9
abundance: -
CDR3nt: TGTGCCAGCAGAAATGGGAGGTATGGCTACACCTTC
CDR3aa: CASRNGRYGYTF

d_gene: -
j_gene: TRBJ2-2
v_gene: TRBV7-2
abundance: -
CDR3nt: TGCGCCAGCAGCCAATCCCGACTCAACACCGGGGAGCTGTTTTTT
CDR3aa: CASSQSRLNTGELFF

d_gene: TRBD1
j_gene: TRBJ1-2
v_gene: TRBV7-2
abundance: -
CDR3nt: TGTGCCAGCAGCGTCAATGGGGGAAACAGGGGCACCTATGGCTACACCTTC
CDR3aa: CASSVNGGNRGTYGYTF

d_gene: TRBD2
j_gene: TRBJ2-2
v_gene: TRBV9
abundance: once
CDR3nt: TGTGCCAGCAGAGCGGGAGGGGTGGACCGGGAGCTGTTTTTT
CDR3aa: CASRAGGVDRELFF